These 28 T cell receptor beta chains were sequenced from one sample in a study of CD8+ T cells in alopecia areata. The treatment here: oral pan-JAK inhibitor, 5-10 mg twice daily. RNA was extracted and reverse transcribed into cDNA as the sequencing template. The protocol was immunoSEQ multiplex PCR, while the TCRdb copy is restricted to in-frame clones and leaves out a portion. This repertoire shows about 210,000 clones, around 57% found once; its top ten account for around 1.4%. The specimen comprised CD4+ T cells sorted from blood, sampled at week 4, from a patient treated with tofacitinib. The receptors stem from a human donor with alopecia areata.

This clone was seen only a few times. CDR3 protein: CAISADRVGEQYF. Here the CDR3 DNA reads TGTGCCATCAGTGCCGACCGGGTTGGCGAGCAGTACTTC. This chain joins TRBV10-3 and TRBJ2-7; D remains ambiguous. CDR3 length: 13 residues. Trimming removed 4 bases at V and 6 bases at J, with 13 bases between. Germline assignment: CDR1 ENHRY and CDR2 SYGVKD.

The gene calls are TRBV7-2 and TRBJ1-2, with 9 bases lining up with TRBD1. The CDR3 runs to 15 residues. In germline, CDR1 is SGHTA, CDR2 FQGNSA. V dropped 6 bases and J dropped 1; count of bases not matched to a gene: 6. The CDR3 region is CASRTGTGHNYGYTF. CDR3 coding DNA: TGTGCCAGCAGAACCGGGACAGGGCATAACTATGGCTACACCTTC.

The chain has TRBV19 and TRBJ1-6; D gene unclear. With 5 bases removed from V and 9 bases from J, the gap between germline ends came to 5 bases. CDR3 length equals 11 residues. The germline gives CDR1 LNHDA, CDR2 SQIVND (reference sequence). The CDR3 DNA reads TGTGCCAGTAGTTCCGGTTCACCCCTCCACTTT. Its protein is CASSSGSPLHF.

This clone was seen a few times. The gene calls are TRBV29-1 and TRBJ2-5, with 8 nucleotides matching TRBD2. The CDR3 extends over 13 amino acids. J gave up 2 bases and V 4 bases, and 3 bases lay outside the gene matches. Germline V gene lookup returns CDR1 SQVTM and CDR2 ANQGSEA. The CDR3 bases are TGCAGCGTTGCAGCGGGAGCGCAAGAGACCCAGTACTTC. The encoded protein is CSVAAGAQETQYF.

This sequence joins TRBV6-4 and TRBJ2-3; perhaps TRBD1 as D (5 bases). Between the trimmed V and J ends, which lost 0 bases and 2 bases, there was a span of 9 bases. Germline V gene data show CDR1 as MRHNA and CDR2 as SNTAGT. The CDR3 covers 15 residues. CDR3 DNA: TGTGCCAGCAGTGACTCAGGGGTCCCCACAGATACGCAGTATTTT. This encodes CASSDSGVPTDTQYF.

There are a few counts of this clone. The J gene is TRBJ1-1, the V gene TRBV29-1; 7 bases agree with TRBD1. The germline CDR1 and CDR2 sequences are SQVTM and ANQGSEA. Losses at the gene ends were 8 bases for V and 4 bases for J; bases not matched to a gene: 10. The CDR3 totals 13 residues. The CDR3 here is CSLTTGVVTEAFF. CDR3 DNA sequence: TGCAGCTTAACAACAGGGGTTGTCACTGAAGCTTTCTTT.

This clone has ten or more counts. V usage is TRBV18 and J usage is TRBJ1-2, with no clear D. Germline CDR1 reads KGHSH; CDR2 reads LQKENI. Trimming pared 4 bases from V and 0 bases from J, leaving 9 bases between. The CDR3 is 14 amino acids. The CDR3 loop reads CASSQDGPNYGYTF. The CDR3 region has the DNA TGTGCCAGCTCACAGGACGGCCCTAACTATGGCTACACCTTC.

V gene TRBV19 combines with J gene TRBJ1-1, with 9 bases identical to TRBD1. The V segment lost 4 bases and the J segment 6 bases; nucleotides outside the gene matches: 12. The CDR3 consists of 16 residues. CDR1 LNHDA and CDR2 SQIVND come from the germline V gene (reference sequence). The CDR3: CASSTGTGSRGAEAFF. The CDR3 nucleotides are TGTGCCAGTAGTACTGGGACAGGGAGTCGGGGGGCTGAAGCTTTCTTT.

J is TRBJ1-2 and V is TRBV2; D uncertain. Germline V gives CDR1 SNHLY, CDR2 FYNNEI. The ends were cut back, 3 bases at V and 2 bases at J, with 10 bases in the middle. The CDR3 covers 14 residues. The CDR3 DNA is TGTGCCAGCAGTGATCTTCAATTCAACTATGGCTACACCTTC. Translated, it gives CASSDLQFNYGYTF.

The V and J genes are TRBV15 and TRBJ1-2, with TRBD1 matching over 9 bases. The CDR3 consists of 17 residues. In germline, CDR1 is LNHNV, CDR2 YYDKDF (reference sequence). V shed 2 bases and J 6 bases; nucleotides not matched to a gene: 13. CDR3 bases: TGTGCCACCAGCAGATCGGAGCCGGGACAGGGTTACGATGGCTACACCTTC. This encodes CATSRSEPGQGYDGYTF.

Written as DNA, the CDR3 is TGCGCCAGCAGCCAAACAAACCGGGATTTGGAGACCCAGTACTTC. This codes for CASSQTNRDLETQYF. V usage is TRBV4-3 and J usage is TRBJ2-5, with a tentative D call TRBD2 (5 bases). This CDR3 has 15 residues. The V and J ends lost 2 bases and 5 bases respectively, with 15 bases between them. Germline CDR1 reads LGHNA; CDR2 reads YSLEER.

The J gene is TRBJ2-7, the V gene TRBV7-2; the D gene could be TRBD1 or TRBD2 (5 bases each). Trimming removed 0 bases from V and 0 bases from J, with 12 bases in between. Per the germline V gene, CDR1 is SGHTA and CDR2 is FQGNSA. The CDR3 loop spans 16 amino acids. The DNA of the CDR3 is TGTGCCAGCAGCTTAGCGAGCGGACATTTCTCCTACGAGCAGTACTTC. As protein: CASSLASGHFSYEQYF.

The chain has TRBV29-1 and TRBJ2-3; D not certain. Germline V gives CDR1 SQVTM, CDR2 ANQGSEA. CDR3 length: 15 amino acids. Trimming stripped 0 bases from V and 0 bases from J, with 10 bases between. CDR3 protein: CSVEELDTSTDTQYF. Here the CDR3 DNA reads TGCAGCGTTGAAGAACTGGATACCAGCACAGATACGCAGTATTTT.

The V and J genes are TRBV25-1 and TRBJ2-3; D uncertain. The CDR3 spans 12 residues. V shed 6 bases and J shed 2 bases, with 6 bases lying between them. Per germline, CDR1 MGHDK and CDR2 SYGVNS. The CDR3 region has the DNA TGTGCCAGCAGCACCTCCACAGATACGCAGTATTTT. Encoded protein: CASSTSTDTQYF.

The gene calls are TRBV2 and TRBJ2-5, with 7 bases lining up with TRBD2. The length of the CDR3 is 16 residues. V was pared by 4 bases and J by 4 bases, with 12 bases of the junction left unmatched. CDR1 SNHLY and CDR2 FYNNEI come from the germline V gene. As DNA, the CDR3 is TGTGCCAGCAGTGTTCGCGGGGGACGGTTAAGAGAGACCCAGTACTTC. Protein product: CASSVRGGRLRETQYF.

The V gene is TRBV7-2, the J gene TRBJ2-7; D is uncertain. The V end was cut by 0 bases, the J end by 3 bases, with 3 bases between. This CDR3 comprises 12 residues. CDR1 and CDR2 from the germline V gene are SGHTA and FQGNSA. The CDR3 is CASSLALYEQYF. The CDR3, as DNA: TGTGCCAGCAGCTTAGCACTCTACGAGCAGTACTTC.

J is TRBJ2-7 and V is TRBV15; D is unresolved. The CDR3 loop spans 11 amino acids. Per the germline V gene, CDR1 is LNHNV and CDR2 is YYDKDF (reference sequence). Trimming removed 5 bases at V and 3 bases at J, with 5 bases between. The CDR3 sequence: CATSQNYEQYF. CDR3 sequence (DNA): TGTGCCACCAGCCAGAACTACGAGCAGTACTTC.

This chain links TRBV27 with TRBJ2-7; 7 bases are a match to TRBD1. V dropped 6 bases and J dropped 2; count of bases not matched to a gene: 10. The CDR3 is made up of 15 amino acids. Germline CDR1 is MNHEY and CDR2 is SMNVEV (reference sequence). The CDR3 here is CASRFEPRGPYEQYF. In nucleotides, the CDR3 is TGTGCCAGCAGATTCGAGCCGAGGGGGCCCTACGAGCAGTACTTC.

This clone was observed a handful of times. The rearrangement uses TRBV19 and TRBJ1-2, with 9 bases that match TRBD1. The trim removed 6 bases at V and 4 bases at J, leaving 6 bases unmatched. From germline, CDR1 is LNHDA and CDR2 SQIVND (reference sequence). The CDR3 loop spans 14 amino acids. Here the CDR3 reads CASSPMGQGYGYTF. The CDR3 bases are TGTGCCAGTAGCCCGATGGGACAGGGCTATGGCTACACCTTC.

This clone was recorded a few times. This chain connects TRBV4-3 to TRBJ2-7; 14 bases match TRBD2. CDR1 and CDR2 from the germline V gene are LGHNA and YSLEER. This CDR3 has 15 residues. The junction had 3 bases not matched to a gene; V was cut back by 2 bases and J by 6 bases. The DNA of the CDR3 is TGCGCCAGCAGCCAAACGACTAGCGGGGGGGGCGAGCAGTACTTC. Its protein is CASSQTTSGGGEQYF.

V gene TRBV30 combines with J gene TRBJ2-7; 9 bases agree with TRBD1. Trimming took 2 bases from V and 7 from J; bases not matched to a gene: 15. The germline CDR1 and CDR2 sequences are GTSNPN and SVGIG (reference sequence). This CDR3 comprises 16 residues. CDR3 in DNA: TGTGCCTGGAGTAGGGTCCCCGGGACAGGGCATGGGGAGCAGTACTTC. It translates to CAWSRVPGTGHGEQYF. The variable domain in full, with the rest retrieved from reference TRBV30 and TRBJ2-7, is SQTIHQWPATLVQPVGSPLSLECTVEGTSNPNLYWYRQAAGRGLQLLFYSVGIGQISSEVPQNLSASRPQDRQFILSSKKLLLSDSGFYLCAWSRVPGTGHGEQYFGPGTRLTVT.

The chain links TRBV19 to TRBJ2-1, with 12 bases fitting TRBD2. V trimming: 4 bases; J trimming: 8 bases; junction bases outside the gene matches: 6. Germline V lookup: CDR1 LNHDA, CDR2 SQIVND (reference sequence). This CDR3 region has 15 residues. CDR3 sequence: CASSTLAGGPDEQFF. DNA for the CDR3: TGTGCCAGTAGTACCCTAGCGGGGGGGCCCGATGAGCAGTTCTTC.

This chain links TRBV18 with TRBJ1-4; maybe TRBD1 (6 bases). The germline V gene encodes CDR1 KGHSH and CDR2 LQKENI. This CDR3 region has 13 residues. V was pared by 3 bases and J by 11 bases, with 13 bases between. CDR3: CASSPLSGAKLFF. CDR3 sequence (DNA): TGTGCCAGCTCACCCCTCTCGGGGGCCAAACTGTTTTTT.

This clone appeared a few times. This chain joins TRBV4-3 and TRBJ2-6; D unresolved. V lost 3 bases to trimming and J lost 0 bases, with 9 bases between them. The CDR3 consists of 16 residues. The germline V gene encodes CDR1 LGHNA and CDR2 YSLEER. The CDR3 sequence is CASSHIQISGANVLTF. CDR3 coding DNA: TGCGCCAGCAGCCATATACAGATCTCTGGGGCCAACGTCCTGACTTTC.

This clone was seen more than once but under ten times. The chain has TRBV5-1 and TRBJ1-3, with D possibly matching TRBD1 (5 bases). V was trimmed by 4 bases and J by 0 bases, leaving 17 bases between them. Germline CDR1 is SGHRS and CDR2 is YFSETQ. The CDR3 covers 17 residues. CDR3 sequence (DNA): TGCGCCAGCAGCCCCGGTCGTGGGACGGACTCTGGAAACACCATATATTTT. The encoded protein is CASSPGRGTDSGNTIYF.

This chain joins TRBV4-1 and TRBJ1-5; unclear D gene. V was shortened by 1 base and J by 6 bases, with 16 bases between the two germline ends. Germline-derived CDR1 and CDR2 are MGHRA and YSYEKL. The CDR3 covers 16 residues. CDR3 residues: CASSQGSGVSCQPQHF. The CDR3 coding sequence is TGCGCCAGCAGCCAAGGTTCCGGGGTAAGTTGTCAGCCCCAGCATTTT.

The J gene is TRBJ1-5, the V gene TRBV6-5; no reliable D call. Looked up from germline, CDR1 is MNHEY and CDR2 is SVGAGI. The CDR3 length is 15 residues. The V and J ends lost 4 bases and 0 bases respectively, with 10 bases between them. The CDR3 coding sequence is TGTGCCAGCAGTTCTAATAGGGTTAGCAATCAGCCCCAGCATTTT. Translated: CASSSNRVSNQPQHF.

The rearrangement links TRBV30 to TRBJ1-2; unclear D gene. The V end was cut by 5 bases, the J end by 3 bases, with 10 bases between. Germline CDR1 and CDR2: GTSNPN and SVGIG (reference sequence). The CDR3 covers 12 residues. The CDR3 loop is CAWEKGDYGYTF. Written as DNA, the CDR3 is TGTGCCTGGGAGAAAGGCGACTATGGCTACACCTTC.